The 23 T cell receptor beta chains in this list originate from one sample, sequenced in a study of T cells in Graves' hyperthyroidism and ophthalmopathy. Authors of the study amplified TCR beta CDR3 regions from RNA transcripts. HTBI primers were the set used in a first-round RT-PCR of the TCR CDR3. Each CDR3 protein gets one entry after TCRdb re-called the multiplex PCR reads with MiXCR. The sample lists roughly 350,000 distinct CDR3 sequences, more than 12% occurring once. The sample taken for sequencing was blood. These receptors all come from a woman in her twenties or thirties with Graves' ophthalmopathy.

This clonotype occurred many times. This chain uses TRBV10-3 with TRBJ1-1; 7 bases match TRBD1. From germline, CDR1 is ENHRY and CDR2 SYGVKD. V trimming: 1 base; J trimming: 3 bases; junction bases outside the gene matches: 5. The CDR3 is 15 amino acids. As DNA, the CDR3 is TGTGCCATCAGTGAGTACCCAGGGGGGCACACTGAAGCTTTCTTT. Its translation is CAISEYPGGHTEAFF.

This clonotype was seen once. Because the CDR3's place on the DNA is in doubt, the DNA is left out and the CDR3 is given as listed by TCRdb. The chain has TRBV2 and TRBJ1-1; the table's D call TRBD1 went unverified against the DNA. Looked up from germline, CDR1 is SNHLY and CDR2 is FYNNEI. The length of the CDR3 is 23 amino acids, counting both ends. CDR3 residues: CASTNQTSMYLCASSQDSTEAFF.

There are many counts of this clonotype. This sequence joins TRBV18 and TRBJ2-3; TRBD2 matches 12 bases. In germline, CDR1 is KGHSH, CDR2 LQKENI. CDR3 size: 16 residues. Trimming at V came to 1 base and at J to 6 bases, leaving 5 bases not matched to a gene. CDR3: CASSPRGLAGPDTQYF. Written as DNA, the CDR3 is TGTGCCAGCTCACCACGCGGACTAGCGGGGCCCGATACGCAGTATTTT.

As regards this clonotype: This may be a read error: a much more frequent sequence differs by one nucleotide. This chain uses TRBV11-1 with TRBJ2-7; D possibly uses TRBD1 or TRBD2 (6 bases each). This CDR3 has 18 residues. CDR1 and CDR2 from the germline V gene are SGHAT and FQDESV (reference sequence). With 5 bases removed from V and 1 base from J, the gap between germline ends came to 24 bases. The CDR3 loop is CASSPERHKGGTSYEQYF. DNA for the CDR3: TGTGCCAGCAGCCCCGAGAGGCACAAGGGGGGCACATCCTACGAGCAGTACTTC.

The sample holds many counts of this clonotype. The chain links TRBV5-1 to TRBJ2-5; 7 positions match TRBD1. This CDR3 comprises 15 residues. Germline V gene lookup returns CDR1 SGHRS and CDR2 YFSETQ. V trimming: 4 bases; J trimming: 2 bases; junction bases outside the gene matches: 8. CDR3 sequence (DNA): TGCGCCAGCAGCCCCCGACAGGGTCGTCAAGAGACCCAGTACTTC. Its protein product is CASSPRQGRQETQYF.

This clonotype was found a few times. The chain links TRBV5-1 to TRBJ1-5, with 10 bases fitting TRBD1. Germline V CDR1 and CDR2: SGHRS, YFSETQ. CDR3 length: 18 residues. J lost 6 bases, V lost 4 bases, and 16 bases had no gene match. The CDR3 nucleotides are TGCGCCAGCAGCCAGACCCCGACAGGGGGCGACTCCGGTCAGCCCCAGCATTTT. It codes for CASSQTPTGGDSGQPQHF.

The chain employs TRBV10-3 and TRBJ2-2; the D is unclear. CDR1 is ENHRY, CDR2 SYGVKD, per germline. V shed 8 bases and J shed 4 bases, with 17 bases lying between them. The CDR3 is 15 residues long. The CDR3 loop reads CAILNNDLTTGELFF. CDR3 coding DNA: TGTGCCATCCTTAATAACGACCTGACCACCGGGGAGCTGTTTTTT.

This clonotype has at least ten counts. The chain links TRBV7-3 to TRBJ2-3, with 7 positions matching TRBD1. Germline assignment: CDR1 SGHTA and CDR2 FQGTGA. CDR3 size: 16 residues. After removal of 5 bases from V and 0 bases from J, the junction contained 8 bases not matched to a gene. CDR3 region: CASSRGQLISTDTQYF. Here the CDR3 DNA reads TGTGCCAGCAGCCGGGGACAGCTAATAAGCACAGATACGCAGTATTTT.

At least ten counts were recorded for this clonotype. CDR3 loop: CASSLSVVGPWFSYEQYF. The CDR3 region has the DNA TGTGCCAGCAGCTTAAGTGTTGTAGGACCGTGGTTTTCGTACGAGCAGTACTTC. J is TRBJ2-7 and V is TRBV7-8; D unresolved. V was clipped by 2 bases and J by 4 bases, with 24 bases between them. In germline, CDR1 is SGHVS, CDR2 FQNEAQ. This CDR3 has 18 amino acids.

This clonotype came up many times. V is TRBV12-3 or TRBV12-4 and J is TRBJ2-5; D is undetermined. Trimming removed 3 bases at V and 5 bases at J, with 16 bases between. The length of the CDR3 is 15 residues. The CDR3: CASSFLPPVRETQYF. Written as DNA, the CDR3 is TGTGCCAGCAGTTTTCTCCCTCCGGTCAGGGAGACCCAGTACTTC.

Only a few counts were recorded for this clonotype. The chain couples TRBV27 to TRBJ1-6; possible D gene TRBD1, 5 bases. The CDR3 runs to 15 residues. Germline CDR1 and CDR2: MNHEY and SMNVEV (reference sequence). The V end was cut by 2 bases, the J end by 10 bases, with 15 bases between. The CDR3 region is CASSLSGAGTSPLHF. The DNA of the CDR3 is TGTGCCAGCAGTTTAAGCGGCGCAGGGACCTCACCCCTCCACTTT.

The table lists this clonotype with a few counts. This sequence joins TRBV12-5 and TRBJ1-5; D perhaps matches TRBD1 (5 bases). Germline values: CDR1 LGHNT, CDR2 FRNRAP. Trimming took 4 bases from V and 2 from J, leaving 15 bases between them. The CDR3 runs 16 residues. The CDR3, as DNA: TGTGCTAGTGGTTCGTATACAGGTTTGGGCAATCAGCCCCAGCATTTT. As protein: CASGSYTGLGNQPQHF. Full variable domain (outside the CDR3, taken from reference TRBV12-5 and TRBJ1-5): DARVTQTPRHKVTEMGQEVTMRCQPILGHNTVFWYRQTMMQGLELLAYFRNRAPLDDSGMPKDRFSAEMPDATLATLKIQPSEPRDSAVYFCASGSYTGLGNQPQHFGDGTRLSIL.

This clonotype has a count of ten or more. The chain uses TRBV18 and TRBJ1-3; D remains ambiguous. Trimming took 0 bases from V and 3 from J, leaving 9 bases between them. In germline, CDR1 is KGHSH, CDR2 LQKENI. The CDR3 covers 15 residues. This CDR3 reads CASSPPLTSGNTIYF. The CDR3, as DNA: TGTGCCAGCTCACCACCGCTAACGAGTGGAAACACCATATATTTT.

The gene calls are TRBV5-1 and TRBJ1-1; D unresolved. Between the trimmed V and J ends, which lost 0 bases and 1 base, there was a span of 10 bases. The CDR3 contains 15 residues. Germline V gene lookup returns CDR1 SGHRS and CDR2 YFSETQ. The CDR3 protein is CASSLAYKKNTEAFF. The CDR3, as DNA: TGCGCCAGCAGCTTGGCGTACAAGAAGAACACTGAAGCTTTCTTT.

This clonotype was seen ten or more times. The chain combines TRBV28 with TRBJ1-2; no reliable D call. There are 14 residues in the CDR3. Trimming cost V 1 base and J 4 bases, with 10 bases left between them. Germline V gives CDR1 MDHEN, CDR2 SYDVKM. The CDR3 DNA follows: TGTGCCAGCAGTTTATCGGGGAGCAGCTATGGCTACACCTTC. This translates into CASSLSGSSYGYTF.

This clonotype was picked up a small number of times. The genes are TRBV6-5 and TRBJ1-2, with 11 bases matching TRBD1. The length of the CDR3 is 17 residues. V shed 2 bases, J shed 6 bases, and the junction held 11 bases outside the gene matches. In germline, CDR1 is MNHEY, CDR2 SVGAGI. The CDR3, as DNA: TGTGCCAGCAGTTACCTAGGACAGGGGGCATCCGTAAATGGCTACACCTTC. Translation: CASSYLGQGASVNGYTF.

In its sample, this clonotype was seen many times. This chain links TRBV20-1 with TRBJ2-1; 7 nucleotides agree with TRBD2. Germline lookup yields CDR1 DFQATT and CDR2 SNEGSKA (reference sequence). The junction had 11 bases not matched to a gene; V was cut back by 4 bases and J by 2 bases. The CDR3 has 16 residues. The CDR3: CSAITPTGGTYNEQFF. The CDR3 coding sequence is TGCAGTGCTATTACCCCTACCGGGGGGACCTACAATGAGCAGTTCTTC.

V and J are TRBV5-1 and TRBJ1-2; 9 bases are shared with TRBD1. CDR1 is SGHRS, CDR2 YFSETQ, per germline. J gave up 4 bases and V 0 bases, and 7 bases lay outside the gene matches. The CDR3 runs to 16 residues. CDR3 amino acids: CASSLDWGQGSYGYTF. For the CDR3, the DNA is TGCGCCAGCAGCTTGGACTGGGGACAGGGTAGCTATGGCTACACCTTC.

The table lists this clonotype with many counts. Here the CDR3 DNA reads TGCAGTGCTAGAGAAGGCGGGACTAATGAAAAACTGTTTTTT. Protein sequence: CSAREGGTNEKLFF. This chain joins TRBV20-1 and TRBJ1-4; no reliable D call. The germline V and J ends were trimmed by 0 bases and 2 bases, with 7 bases remaining between them. Germline-derived CDR1 and CDR2 are DFQATT and SNEGSKA (reference sequence). CDR3 length: 14 residues.

Ten or more counts support this clonotype. V usage is TRBV20-1 and J usage is TRBJ2-1; 8 nucleotides align to TRBD2. V gave up 3 bases and J gave up 8 bases; unmatched junction bases: 9. There are 14 residues in the CDR3. CDR1 DFQATT and CDR2 SNEGSKA come from the germline V gene (reference sequence). The CDR3 DNA reads as TGCAGTGCTAGTATGGCGGGGGGCAGGGATGAGCAGTTCTTC. It translates to CSASMAGGRDEQFF.

This clonotype was seen a few times. The chain employs TRBV2 and TRBJ1-6; no clear D gene. The germline gives CDR1 SNHLY, CDR2 FYNNEI. The CDR3 has 16 residues. With 6 bases removed from V and 0 bases from J, the gap between germline ends came to 12 bases. The CDR3 sequence: CASRADRSSYNSPLHF. The DNA for the CDR3 is TGTGCCAGCAGGGCTGACCGAAGCTCCTATAATTCACCCCTCCACTTT.

This clonotype was found many times. DNA for the CDR3: TGTGCCAGCAGCACCCGACTAGATACCGGGGAGCTGTTTTTT. Protein: CASSTRLDTGELFF. The J gene is TRBJ2-2, the V gene TRBV13; possible D gene TRBD2, 6 bases. This CDR3 is built from 14 residues. V shed 5 bases and J shed 5 bases, with 12 bases lying between them. Germline V gene sequence: CDR1 PRHDT, CDR2 FYEKMQ (reference sequence).

Comments on this clonotype: Lacking the conserved final phenylalanine or tryptophan, this CDR3 likely reflects a read error. V and J are TRBV24-1 and TRBJ2-1, with 9 bases lining up with TRBD1. The junction had 3 bases not matched to a gene; V was cut back by 1 base and J by 3 bases. CDR1 and CDR2 (germline): KGHDR, SFDVKD. The CDR3 loop spans 16 amino acids. Here the CDR3 DNA reads TGTGCCACCAGTGATTTCGGGACAGGGCTCTACAATGAGCAGTTCTCC. Protein product: CATSDFGTGLYNEQFS.